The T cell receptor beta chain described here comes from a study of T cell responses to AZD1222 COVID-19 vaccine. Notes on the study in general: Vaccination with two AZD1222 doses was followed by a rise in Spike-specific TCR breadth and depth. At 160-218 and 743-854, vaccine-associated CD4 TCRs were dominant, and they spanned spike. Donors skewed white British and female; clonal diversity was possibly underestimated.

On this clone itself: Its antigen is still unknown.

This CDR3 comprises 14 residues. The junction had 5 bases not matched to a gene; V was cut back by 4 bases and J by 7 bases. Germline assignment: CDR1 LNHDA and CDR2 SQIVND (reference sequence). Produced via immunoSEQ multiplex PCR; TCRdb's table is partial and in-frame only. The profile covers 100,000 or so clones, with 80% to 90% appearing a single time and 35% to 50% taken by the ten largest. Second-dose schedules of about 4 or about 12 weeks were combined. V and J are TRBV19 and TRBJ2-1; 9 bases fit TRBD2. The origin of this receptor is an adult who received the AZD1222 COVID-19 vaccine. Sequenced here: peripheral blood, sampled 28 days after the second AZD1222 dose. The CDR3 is CASSSGRAQNEQFF. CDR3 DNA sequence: TGTGCCAGTAGTAGCGGGAGGGCCCAGAATGAGCAGTTCTTC.